This T cell receptor (beta chain) is drawn from a study of cytomegalovirus exposure and HLA in healthy donors. Study-level background: Counted in an early data release were approximately 85 million unique TCRs from HLA-typed donors.

60 Vbeta and 13 Jbeta primers were used in PCR. Profiled with immunoSEQ multiplex PCR; TCRdb holds only in-frame clones, not every one. Its clone listing holds 50,000 or so clones. A note on this clone: Antigen unknown.

Study-wide findings and caveats: In a later analysis, V- and J-gene trimming of beta chains associated with a DCLRE1C missense variant, replicated independently. A prior analysis recorded that most TCR beta V segments were productive about 87% or about 30% of the time. Solely CMV serostatus was available to characterize immune exposure.

This sequence originates from a man over 45 in good health and CMV-seropositive. Specimen: PBMCs.

The CDR3 nucleotides are TGTGCCAGCAGCCGCGGACAGACAATTTACAATGAGCAGTTCTTC. It codes for CASSRGQTIYNEQFF. The chain is built from TRBV7-6 and TRBJ2-1; a weak D match, TRBD1 (6 bases). The CDR3 totals 15 residues. Germline values: CDR1 SGHVS, CDR2 FNYEAQ. V was cut by 5 bases and J by 4 bases, with 15 bases left in between.